The present entry profiles one TCR beta chain with its context. Its antigen is currently unknown. Random hexamers were used to reverse transcribe roughly 0.45 to 1 ug of RNA. An immunoSEQ multiplex PCR generated amplified TCR beta CDR3 products spanning 54 Vbeta and 13 Jbeta. TCRdb called the immunoSEQ multiplex PCR reads again in MiXCR, with one record for every CDR3 protein. The data show about 300,000 distinct CDR3 sequences, about 92% seen once. The record originates from a study of CD8 T cells in Susac syndrome. V was cut by 8 bases and J by 3 bases, with 9 bases left in between. The germline V gene has CDR1 MNHEY and CDR2 SMNVEV (reference sequence). The CDR3 has 12 residues. TCR beta sequences were obtained from blood CD8+ and CD4+ T cells. TEMRA cells were FACS-enriched, unlike CD8+ and CD4+ T cells, which were negatively isolated. Study-level results: The study admitted that it had a relatively small number of individuals in its TCR sequencing and HLA analysis.

The chain is built from TRBV27 and TRBJ2-3, with D maybe TRBD1 (5 bases). The clonotype comes from a human donor with multiple sclerosis. Material: CD4+ T cells from PBMCs. This CDR3 reads CASRKGTDTQYF. The CDR3 nucleotides read TGTGCCAGCCGGAAGGGGACAGATACGCAGTATTTT.